These 15 T cell receptor beta chains share one sample of origin, sequenced in a study of spatial heterogeneity in lung cancer. TCRdb recomputed calls from the 5' RACE reads with MiXCR, one row per CDR3 protein. Of about 85,000 distinct CDR3 sequences listed, about 20% are singletons. The time point is: sample taken at primary tumor resection. The sequenced material consisted of unsorted whole RNA from tumor, nontumor lung or frozen PBMC. The sample consisted of PBMCs, taken at surgery. The receptors derive from a male donor with early-stage non-small cell lung cancer.

The chain combines TRBV20-1 with TRBJ1-4; D is uncertain. The V gene lost 0 bases and the J gene lost 8 bases, with 13 bases spanning the gap. This CDR3 is 14 amino acids long. CDR1 is DFQATT and CDR2 is SNEGSKA in the germline V gene (reference sequence). This CDR3 is CSARDGGRGEKLFF. The CDR3 nucleotides read TGCAGTGCTAGAGATGGTGGGCGAGGGGAAAAACTGTTTTTT.

There are many counts of this clonotype. The rearrangement links TRBV29-1 to TRBJ2-3; TRBD1 aligns across 9 bases. V lost 5 bases, J lost 2 bases, and 5 bases stayed unmatched. Germline V gene sequence: CDR1 SQVTM, CDR2 ANQGSEA. The CDR3 has 14 residues. In DNA form, the CDR3 reads TGCAGCGTTCCCGGACAGGGGAACACAGATACGCAGTATTTT. Its translation: CSVPGQGNTDTQYF.

There are a few counts of this clonotype. V is TRBV5-1 and J is TRBJ1-3, with D hard to call. The CDR3 covers 15 residues. Germline lookup yields CDR1 SGHRS and CDR2 YFSETQ. Trimming left V 3 bases short and J 0 bases short, with 10 bases between. The chain's CDR3 is CASSSDASSGNTIYF. In DNA, the CDR3 is TGCGCCAGCAGCTCGGACGCGTCCTCTGGAAACACCATATATTTT.

J is TRBJ2-1 and V is TRBV9, with D possibly being TRBD1 (6 bases). The CDR3 is made up of 14 amino acids. V was cut by 0 bases and J by 5 bases, with 9 bases left in between. The germline gives CDR1 SGDLS, CDR2 YYNGEE. CDR3 residues: CASSVDRVNNEQFF. Here the CDR3 DNA reads TGTGCCAGCAGCGTAGACAGGGTAAACAATGAGCAGTTCTTC.

The rearrangement uses TRBV6-2 or TRBV6-3 and TRBJ2-1, with a possible D match to TRBD1 (6 bases). CDR1 MNHEY and CDR2 SVGEGT come from the germline V gene. This CDR3 has 13 residues. Trimming shortened V by 6 bases and J by 7 bases, and 13 bases separated the two germline ends. The CDR3 nucleotides read TGTGCCAGCAGGGAACAGGGCGCTAATGAGCAGTTCTTC. It encodes CASREQGANEQFF.

The sample holds many counts of this clonotype. V usage is TRBV5-5 and J usage is TRBJ1-5; D unresolved. The CDR3 loop spans 15 amino acids. Trimming removed 1 base at V and 0 bases at J, with 8 bases between. The V gene's germline CDR1 is SGHKS and CDR2 YYEKEE (reference sequence). The CDR3 region is CASSLTDGSNQPQHF. CDR3 DNA: TGTGCCAGCAGCTTGACGGACGGTAGCAATCAGCCCCAGCATTTT.

This clonotype was detected many times. The rearrangement links TRBV29-1 to TRBJ2-1; 9 bases line up with TRBD2. Trimming removed 1 base from V and 4 bases from J; junction bases left unmatched: 5. The CDR3 loop spans 15 amino acids. Germline V lookup: CDR1 SQVTM, CDR2 ANQGSEA. CDR3 nucleotide sequence: TGCAGCGTTGAAGGGGGCCTAGCGGGGTACAATGAGCAGTTCTTC. This gives the protein CSVEGGLAGYNEQFF.

For the CDR3, the DNA is TGTGCCAGCAGTTTAGAAGGGATGGGAGGGGCCAACGTCCTGACTTTC. Translating gives CASSLEGMGGANVLTF. This chain links TRBV27 with TRBJ2-6; D is unresolved. Germline V gives CDR1 MNHEY, CDR2 SMNVEV (reference sequence). The CDR3 extends over 16 amino acids. Trimming took 2 bases from V and 4 from J, leaving 12 bases between them.

Concerning this clonotype itself: A read error is possible here, since a much larger clone lies one base away. The chain uses TRBV11-2 and TRBJ2-1; the D gene is possibly TRBD2 (6 bases). Germline-derived CDR1 and CDR2 are SGHAT and FQNNGV. The CDR3 spans 15 residues. The CDR3 spells CACSSGGLTYNEQFF. DNA of the CDR3: TGTGCCTGCAGCTCCGGGGGATTGACCTACAATGAGCAGTTCTTC.

This clonotype was seen a handful of times. V and J are TRBV9 and TRBJ1-3; D ambiguous. The CDR3 contains 16 residues. Between the trimmed V and J ends, which lost 4 bases and 6 bases, there was a span of 20 bases. Germline V gene sequence: CDR1 SGDLS, CDR2 YYNGEE. CDR3 in DNA: TGTGCCAGCAGCACCCCGCGTGGAGGGAGGGAAAACACCATATATTTT. It codes for CASSTPRGGRENTIYF.

CDR3 nucleotides: TGCAGTGCCAAGTCCCCGGCGGGGTACGAGCAGTACTTC. It codes for CSAKSPAGYEQYF. This rearrangement joins TRBV20-1 to TRBJ2-7; maybe TRBD2 (6 bases). This CDR3 has 13 amino acids. Trimming took 6 bases from V and 4 from J, leaving 16 bases between them. The germline V gene encodes CDR1 DFQATT and CDR2 SNEGSKA (reference sequence).

The sample holds a few counts of this clonotype. The chain is built from TRBV19 and TRBJ2-5; D remains unclear. The CDR3 is 14 residues long. V lost 3 bases, J lost 1 base, and 9 bases lay in between. Germline lookup yields CDR1 LNHDA and CDR2 SQIVND (reference sequence). The CDR3 loop is CASSMGPLQETQYF. The DNA for the CDR3 is TGTGCCAGTAGTATGGGCCCGCTCCAAGAGACCCAGTACTTC.

The chain couples TRBV7-2 to TRBJ1-5; D unresolved. The germline CDR1 and CDR2 sequences are SGHTA and FQGNSA. The V gene lost 1 base and the J gene lost 5 bases, with 9 bases spanning the gap. This CDR3 comprises 14 residues. Here the CDR3 reads CASSLGLGYQPQHF. In DNA, the CDR3 is TGTGCCAGCAGCTTAGGGCTTGGGTATCAGCCCCAGCATTTT.

This clonotype was detected many times. CDR3: CASSSPGTVKETQYF. CDR3 in DNA: TGTGCCAGCAGCTCCCCCGGGACTGTTAAAGAGACCCAGTACTTC. The chain employs TRBV5-4 and TRBJ2-5; a weak D match, TRBD2 (6 bases). V dropped 3 bases and J dropped 3 bases, with 15 bases sitting between them. CDR1 SGHNT and CDR2 YYREEE come from the germline V gene (reference sequence). The CDR3 totals 15 residues.

The gene calls are TRBV7-9 and TRBJ2-3; 10 bases line up with TRBD2. The CDR3 is 17 residues long. Germline values: CDR1 SEHNR, CDR2 FQNEAQ (reference sequence). Germline trimming cut 1 base from V and 0 bases from J; bases unmatched to any gene: 4. The CDR3 bases are TGTGCCAGCAGCTTAGGTAGCGGGGGGTCCAGCACAGATACGCAGTATTTT. Residues: CASSLGSGGSSTDTQYF.